The 9 T cell receptor beta chains reported below all come from one sample, sequenced in a study of identical twins. TCRdb itself ran the 5' RACE reads through MiXCR, one entry per CDR3 protein. The table shows fewer than 250,000 distinct CDR3 sequences, with less than 9.5% occurring only once. The sample consisted of memory (CD45RO+) T cells sorted from blood. Receptor source: a woman aged 18-29 years in good health.

This clonotype was recorded at least ten times. The CDR3 spells CASSLRTASYNSPLHF. The CDR3 coding sequence is TGTGCCAGCAGCTTAAGGACGGCCTCCTATAATTCACCCCTCCACTTT. This chain uses TRBV7-2 with TRBJ1-6; no reliable D call. Germline CDR1 SGHTA, CDR2 FQGNSA. The V end was cut by 2 bases, the J end by 0 bases, with 8 bases between. This CDR3 is 16 amino acids long.

This clonotype has ten or more counts. The chain employs TRBV20-1 and TRBJ2-1; no definite D call. The CDR3 length is 14 residues. Trimming pared 0 bases from V and 2 bases from J, leaving 8 bases between. The V gene's germline CDR1 is DFQATT and CDR2 SNEGSKA (reference sequence). The CDR3 nucleotides read TGCAGTGCTAGAGAGCACGATCCCTACAATGAGCAGTTCTTC. Its translation is CSAREHDPYNEQFF.

This clonotype was counted a few times. The rearrangement links TRBV7-2 to TRBJ2-5, with 7 nucleotides matching TRBD1. The CDR3 extends over 17 amino acids. J was trimmed by 1 base and V by 5 bases; bases with no gene match: 13. Germline CDR1 is SGHTA and CDR2 is FQGNSA. This CDR3 reads CASSPRQGRSGQETQYF. DNA for the CDR3: TGTGCCAGCAGCCCCCGACAGGGACGTTCTGGCCAAGAGACCCAGTACTTC.

This chain connects TRBV10-3 to TRBJ2-5; 9 nucleotides line up with TRBD2. The CDR3 spans 15 residues. Looked up from germline, CDR1 is ENHRY and CDR2 is SYGVKD. J was trimmed by 4 bases and V by 10 bases; bases with no gene match: 13. The CDR3 is CATARGGGAVETQYF. For the CDR3, the DNA is TGTGCCACCGCCCGTGGCGGGGGGGCCGTAGAGACCCAGTACTTC.

The CDR3 DNA sequence: TGTGCCAGCAGCTCACAAGGGGGGATCCAAGAGACCCAGTACTTC. It translates to CASSSQGGIQETQYF. The gene calls are TRBV7-2 and TRBJ2-5; D may correspond to TRBD1 or TRBD2 (6 bases each). V gave up 4 bases and J gave up 1 base, with 13 bases separating them. Germline CDR1 reads SGHTA; CDR2 reads FQGNSA. This CDR3 is built from 15 residues.

Many counts were recorded for this clonotype. The chain is built from TRBV7-9 and TRBJ2-3, with 8 bases fitting TRBD2. Germline V gene sequence: CDR1 SEHNR, CDR2 FQNEAQ (reference sequence). This CDR3 is 16 amino acids long. V was clipped by 7 bases and J by 2 bases; unmatched bases: 11. The CDR3 nucleotides are TGTGCCAGCATCCGAGGGTCTAGCGGGTTCACAGATACGCAGTATTTT. Its translation is CASIRGSSGFTDTQYF.

The chain uses TRBV7-6 and TRBJ2-5, with TRBD2 as a possible D gene (7 bases). V lost 4 bases and J 0 bases, leaving 15 bases between the germline ends. Per the germline V gene, CDR1 is SGHVS and CDR2 is FNYEAQ. The CDR3 extends over 16 amino acids. The CDR3 is CASSYGGGVHQETQYF. CDR3 nucleotide sequence: TGTGCCAGCAGCTACGGAGGGGGGGTTCACCAAGAGACCCAGTACTTC. Using reference TRBV7-6 and TRBJ2-5 for the parts outside the CDR3, the full variable domain is GAGVSQSPRYKVTKRGQDVALRCDPISGHVSLYWYRQALGQGPEFLTYFNYEAQQDKSGLPNDRFSAERPEGSISTLTIQRTEQRDSAMYRCASSYGGGVHQETQYFGPGTRLLVL.

The J gene is TRBJ1-1, the V gene TRBV3-1; TRBD1 is a possible D gene (5 bases). Looked up from germline, CDR1 is LGHDT and CDR2 is YNNKEL (reference sequence). There are 16 residues in the CDR3. V was trimmed by 0 bases and J by 5 bases, leaving 16 bases between them. CDR3 region: CASSQEGRGGETEAFF. Written as DNA, the CDR3 is TGTGCCAGCAGCCAAGAGGGGCGTGGGGGGGAAACTGAAGCTTTCTTT.

The chain recombines TRBV7-9 with TRBJ2-1, with D possibly matching TRBD1 (6 bases). CDR3 length: 13 residues. Trimming removed 7 bases at V and 7 bases at J, with 14 bases between. Germline values: CDR1 SEHNR, CDR2 FQNEAQ (reference sequence). The CDR3: CASTEGGYNEQFF. The DNA for the CDR3 is TGTGCCAGCACTGAAGGGGGTTATAATGAGCAGTTCTTC.